This T cell receptor beta chain was observed in a study of T cell changes during pregnancy in multiple sclerosis. Some clones are missing from TCRdb's copy, which holds only in-frame ones; the method was immunoSEQ multiplex PCR. The repertoire holds fewer than 30,000 clones, roughly 92% seen once, with about 5.7% in the top ten. Germline CDR1 reads LNHNV; CDR2 reads YYDKDF (reference sequence). V lost 0 bases and J lost 10, with 13 bases in between. This CDR3 region has 14 residues. The input for sequencing was CD8+ T cells from peripheral blood mononuclear cells, taken before pregnancy. The receptor comes from a female donor with multiple sclerosis, enrolled in a pregnancy study. This chain connects TRBV15 to TRBJ2-1, with a tentative D call TRBD2 (5 bases). For the CDR3, the DNA is TGTGCCACCAGCAGAGATCCCGGGAAAAGGGAGCAGTTCTTC. This codes for CATSRDPGKREQFF. The variable domain in full, with the rest retrieved from reference TRBV15 and TRBJ2-1, is DAMVIQNPRYQVTQFGKPVTLSCSQTLNHNVMYWYQQKSSQAPKLLFHYYDKDFNNEADTPDNFQSRRPNTSFCFLDIRSPGLGDTAMYLCATSRDPGKREQFFGPGTRLTVL.